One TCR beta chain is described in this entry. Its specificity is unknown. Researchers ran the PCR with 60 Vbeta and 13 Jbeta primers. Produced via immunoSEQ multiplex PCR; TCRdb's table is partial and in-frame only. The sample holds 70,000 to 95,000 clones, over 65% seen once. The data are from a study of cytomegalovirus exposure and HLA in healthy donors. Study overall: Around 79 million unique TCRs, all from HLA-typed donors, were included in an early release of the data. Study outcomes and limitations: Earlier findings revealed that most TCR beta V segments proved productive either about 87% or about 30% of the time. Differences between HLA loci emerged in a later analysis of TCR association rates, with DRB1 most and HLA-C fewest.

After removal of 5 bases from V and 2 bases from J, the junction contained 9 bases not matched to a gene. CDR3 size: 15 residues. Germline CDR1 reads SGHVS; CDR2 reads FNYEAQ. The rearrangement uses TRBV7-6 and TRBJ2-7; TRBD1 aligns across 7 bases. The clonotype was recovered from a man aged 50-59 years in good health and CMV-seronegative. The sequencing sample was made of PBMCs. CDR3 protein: CASSDRQGVTYEQYF. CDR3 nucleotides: TGTGCCAGCAGCGACCGACAGGGTGTAACCTACGAGCAGTACTTC.